This T cell receptor beta chain was sequenced during a study of T cells after yellow fever vaccination. The CDR3 consists of 12 residues. Germline V lookup: CDR1 SEHNR, CDR2 FQNEAQ (reference sequence). Trimming removed 7 bases from V and 16 bases from J, with 17 bases in between. The study, taken as a whole, reports: Among all clonotypes, a small share was observed in both CD4 and CD8 compartments. Abundant contaminating clonotypes from the bulk population could appear in FACS-sorted repertoires.

They built TCR cDNA with 5'RACE template switching, a step that put in a universal primer site and UMIs. TCRdb reprocessed the 5' RACE reads with MiXCR, giving one entry per CDR3 protein. The table has roughly 320,000 distinct CDR3 sequences, approximately 12% seen once. Comment on this clonotype: The target antigen is unknown.

The material was CD4+ T cells sorted from PBMCs, obtained 45 days after the yellow fever booster vaccination. The receptor comes from a man between 18 and 35 years old who received the YFV17D yellow fever vaccine. This chain connects TRBV7-9 to TRBJ1-6; D is uncertain. The DNA for the CDR3 is TGTGCCAGCACCAGGACGAATTCTTGGCTCCACTTT. It translates to CASTRTNSWLHF.